The 29 T cell receptor beta chains below all came from one sample that was sequenced in a study of cytomegalovirus exposure and HLA in healthy donors. 13 Jbeta primers and 60 Vbeta primers were used for the PCR. The method was immunoSEQ multiplex PCR; TCRdb's version includes in-frame clones alone and lacks a portion of them. This sample has about 150,000 clones; about 82% occur once, and the top ten carry 1%. The source material was PBMCs. Receptors originate from a woman aged 45-59 years in good health and CMV-seropositive.

The gene calls are TRBV6-5 and TRBJ2-5; 11 nucleotides agree with TRBD1. Trimming at V came to 5 bases and at J to 5 bases, leaving 7 bases not matched to a gene. There are 15 residues in the CDR3. CDR1 and CDR2 (germline): MNHEY, SVGAGI. The CDR3 sequence is CASSPARDRGETQYF. As DNA, the CDR3 is TGTGCCAGCAGTCCAGCGAGGGACAGGGGGGAGACCCAGTACTTC.

The chain employs TRBV28 and TRBJ1-6; TRBD1 matches 9 bases. From germline, CDR1 is MDHEN and CDR2 SYDVKM. The CDR3 totals 13 residues. V shed 8 bases, J shed 8 bases, and the junction held 4 bases outside the gene matches. The CDR3 region is CASRDRAYSPLHF. CDR3 DNA: TGTGCCAGCCGGGACAGGGCTTATTCACCCCTCCACTTT.

The V gene is TRBV27, the J gene TRBJ2-1; 9 positions agree with TRBD1. This CDR3 spans 15 amino acids. J was trimmed by 2 bases and V by 6 bases; bases with no gene match: 5. Germline assignment: CDR1 MNHEY and CDR2 SMNVEV (reference sequence). CDR3 in amino acids: CASRTHRGPYNEQFF. CDR3 DNA: TGTGCCAGCAGGACCCACAGGGGGCCCTACAATGAGCAGTTCTTC.

The chain employs TRBV5-6 and TRBJ2-7; TRBD2 agrees at 8 bases. CDR1 is SGHDT and CDR2 is YYEEEE in the germline V gene. The CDR3 length is 14 residues. V lost 3 bases to trimming and J lost 2 bases; unmatched junction nucleotides: 4. CDR3 region: CASSSTGGTYEQYF. The DNA of the CDR3 is TGTGCCAGCAGCTCCACGGGGGGGACCTACGAGCAGTACTTC.

V usage is TRBV7-8 and J usage is TRBJ2-7; 7 bases are a match to TRBD2. The V gene's germline CDR1 is SGHVS and CDR2 FQNEAQ. CDR3 length: 15 residues. V trimming: 5 bases; J trimming: 2 bases; junction bases outside the gene matches: 9. CDR3 in DNA: TGTGCCAGCAGCCCACGAGGTGGGAGGGCCTACGAGCAGTACTTC. Translated: CASSPRGGRAYEQYF. Filled out from reference TRBV7-8 and TRBJ2-7, the complete variable domain reads GAGVSQSPRYKVAKRGQDVALRCDPISGHVSLFWYQQALGQGPEFLTYFQNEAQLDKSGLPSDRFFAERPEGSVSTLKIQRTQQEDSAVYLCASSPRGGRAYEQYFGPGTRLTVT.

V and J are TRBV5-5 and TRBJ1-1; D is unclear. This CDR3 contains 17 residues. Trimming removed 2 bases from V and 0 bases from J, with 17 bases in between. Germline CDR1 is SGHKS and CDR2 is YYEKEE (reference sequence). The CDR3 is CASSLFDTHSLNTEAFF. The CDR3 nucleotides read TGTGCCAGCAGCTTATTCGACACCCACTCCTTGAACACTGAAGCTTTCTTT.

J is TRBJ1-3 and V is TRBV12-5; D not certain. The CDR3 sequence is 13 residues long. The ends were cut back, 1 base at V and 4 bases at J, with 5 bases in the middle. Germline-derived CDR1 and CDR2 are LGHNT and FRNRAP. CDR3 sequence (DNA): TGTGCTAGTGGTTTGGCCGGGGGAAACACCATATATTTT. Residues: CASGLAGGNTIYF.

This clone has a handful of counts. The rearrangement uses TRBV29-1 and TRBJ2-6, with D hard to call. CDR1 is SQVTM, CDR2 ANQGSEA, per germline. This CDR3 comprises 15 residues. The V and J ends lost 0 bases and 0 bases respectively, with 6 bases between them. This CDR3 is CSVEDNNSGANVLTF. CDR3 in DNA: TGCAGCGTTGAAGATAACAACTCTGGGGCCAACGTCCTGACTTTC.

The sample holds a few counts of this clone. In DNA, the CDR3 is TGTGCCAGCAGTGACTTGGGACAGGCCGACCTCTCCTACGAGCAGTACTTC. Translation gives CASSDLGQADLSYEQYF. This chain uses TRBV6-4 with TRBJ2-7, with 8 nucleotides matching TRBD1. The V segment lost 1 base and the J segment 0 bases; nucleotides outside the gene matches: 8. Germline V lookup: CDR1 MRHNA, CDR2 SNTAGT. The CDR3 runs 17 residues.

In the case of this clone: One junction end disagrees with the germline gene, perhaps due to a read error. The rearrangement links TRBV7-9 to TRBJ1-2, with 9 bases matching TRBD1. CDR1 SEHNR and CDR2 FQNEAQ come from the germline V gene (reference sequence). This CDR3 comprises 14 residues. The CDR3 DNA reads as TGTTCCAGCAGCTTAGGGGGACAGGGCGTCGGCTACACCTTC. Encoded protein: CSSSLGGQGVGYTF.

This clone was detected only once. V gene TRBV11-3 combines with J gene TRBJ2-5, with 10 bases aligning to TRBD2. Trimming at V came to 1 base and at J to 2 bases, leaving 4 bases not matched to a gene. The CDR3 has 16 amino acids. Germline values: CDR1 SGHNT, CDR2 YENEEA. DNA of the CDR3: TGTGCCAGCAGCTTAGGGCTAGCGGGAGAGCAAGAGACCCAGTACTTC. It is translated as CASSLGLAGEQETQYF.

This sequence joins TRBV5-4 and TRBJ2-1; a weak D match, TRBD2 (5 bases). Germline loops: CDR1 SGHNT, CDR2 YYREEE (reference sequence). V lost 0 bases to trimming and J lost 4 bases, with 11 bases between them. This CDR3 is 15 amino acids long. The CDR3 is CASSLDGNGYNEQFF. The CDR3 DNA sequence: TGTGCCAGCAGCTTGGACGGGAATGGATACAATGAGCAGTTCTTC.

This clone has more than one count but fewer than ten. The chain carries TRBV11-1 and TRBJ1-1; 9 bases fit TRBD1. CDR3 length: 14 residues. With 6 bases clipped from V and 1 base from J, the junction kept 3 bases outside the gene matches. From germline, CDR1 is SGHAT and CDR2 FQDESV (reference sequence). The CDR3 DNA follows: TGTGCCAGCAGTCAGACAGGGGGGAACACTGAAGCTTTCTTT. This gives the protein CASSQTGGNTEAFF.

DNA of the CDR3: TGTGCCAGCAGCCTCAACCCAGCTAGCGGGGAGAGAGCAGATACGCAGTATTTT. It encodes CASSLNPASGERADTQYF. The rearrangement joins TRBV7-3 to TRBJ2-3; TRBD2 matches 9 bases. CDR3 length: 18 residues. CDR1 and CDR2 (germline): SGHTA, FQGTGA. V shed 5 bases, J shed 4 bases, and the junction held 16 bases outside the gene matches.

The rearrangement links TRBV15 to TRBJ2-2; D not resolved. The ends were cut back, 5 bases at V and 1 base at J, with 17 bases in the middle. CDR1 is LNHNV, CDR2 YYDKDF, per germline (reference sequence). The CDR3 is 17 residues long. CDR3 sequence reads: CATSLSSFLRNTGELFF. As DNA, the CDR3 is TGTGCCACCAGCCTCTCGAGTTTTCTCCGGAACACCGGGGAGCTGTTTTTT.

The rearrangement links TRBV5-6 to TRBJ1-4; D gene uncertain. Between the trimmed V and J ends, which lost 0 bases and 2 bases, there was a span of 14 bases. The CDR3 has 17 residues. Germline loops: CDR1 SGHDT, CDR2 YYEEEE. The CDR3 DNA reads as TGTGCCAGCAGCTTGGCTCATGCTAGGAGTACTAATGAAAAACTGTTTTTT. This codes for CASSLAHARSTNEKLFF. The entire variable domain, with the rest obtained from reference TRBV5-6 and TRBJ1-4, is as follows: DAGVTQSPTHLIKTRGQQVTLRCSPKSGHDTVSWYQQALGQGPQFIFQYYEEEERQRGNFPDRFSGHQFPNYSSELNVNALLLGDSALYLCASSLAHARSTNEKLFFGSGTQLSVL.

This chain connects TRBV29-1 to TRBJ1-4, with D uncertain. The V gene lost 5 bases and the J gene lost 0 bases, with 13 bases spanning the gap. Germline lookup yields CDR1 SQVTM and CDR2 ANQGSEA. The CDR3 is 15 amino acids. The CDR3 is CSVRDQTATNEKLFF. The DNA for the CDR3 is TGCAGCGTTCGAGATCAGACTGCAACTAATGAAAAACTGTTTTTT.

V gene TRBV7-9 combines with J gene TRBJ2-3; D is perhaps TRBD1 (6 bases). In germline, CDR1 is SEHNR, CDR2 FQNEAQ (reference sequence). The CDR3 has 16 amino acids. V dropped 5 bases and J dropped 3 bases, with 18 bases sitting between them. The CDR3 loop is CASSLLITGSTDTQYF. The CDR3 nucleotides are TGTGCCAGCAGCCTGCTCATAACAGGGAGTACAGATACGCAGTATTTT.

This clone has just a few counts. The rearrangement links TRBV6-5 to TRBJ1-2, with D unresolved. The V end lost 6 bases, the J end lost 5 bases, and 13 bases lay between the germline ends. The CDR3 runs to 13 residues. Looked up from germline, CDR1 is MNHEY and CDR2 is SVGAGI. The CDR3 spells CASSLSGDYGYTF. The CDR3 DNA reads TGTGCCAGCAGCCTCAGCGGCGATTATGGCTACACCTTC.

This sequence joins TRBV30 and TRBJ1-3, with D tentatively TRBD1 (6 bases). Trimming took 6 bases from V and 4 from J, leaving 13 bases between them. The CDR3 loop spans 13 amino acids. The germline CDR1 and CDR2 sequences are GTSNPN and SVGIG (reference sequence). The CDR3 region is CACRGAVGNTIYF. The CDR3 region has the DNA TGTGCCTGTCGGGGGGCAGTCGGAAACACCATATATTTT.

The V call is TRBV19, the J call TRBJ2-3; D not resolved. V was trimmed by 3 bases and J by 0 bases, leaving 7 bases between them. Germline-derived CDR1 and CDR2 are LNHDA and SQIVND (reference sequence). The CDR3 runs 14 residues. CDR3 amino acids: CASSMYTSTDTQYF. The CDR3 region has the DNA TGTGCCAGTAGTATGTACACCAGCACAGATACGCAGTATTTT.

This CDR3 reads CASSNLRTVDKNTEAFF. The CDR3, as DNA: TGTGCCAGTAGTAATCTCAGGACAGTCGACAAGAACACTGAAGCTTTCTTT. This chain connects TRBV19 to TRBJ1-1; a possible D gene is TRBD1 (6 bases). The ends were cut back, 4 bases at V and 1 base at J, with 19 bases in the middle. Germline loops: CDR1 LNHDA, CDR2 SQIVND (reference sequence). The CDR3 has 17 amino acids.

V and J are TRBV20-1 and TRBJ2-1; 7 bases match TRBD1. Germline V CDR1 and CDR2: DFQATT, SNEGSKA (reference sequence). The CDR3 is 11 residues long. V gave up 2 bases and J gave up 10 bases; unmatched junction bases: 2. CDR3 region: CSARPGQEQFF. In DNA form, the CDR3 reads TGCAGTGCTAGACCGGGACAGGAGCAGTTCTTC.

The chain couples TRBV27 to TRBJ2-4, with D unclear. V shed 8 bases and J shed 3 bases, with 17 bases lying between them. Germline V gene sequence: CDR1 MNHEY, CDR2 SMNVEV (reference sequence). The CDR3 is 15 amino acids. The CDR3 coding sequence is TGTGCCAGCGTCTCGGAGCCTTCGGGCAAAAACATTCAGTACTTC. Its translation: CASVSEPSGKNIQYF.

The J gene is TRBJ1-2, the V gene TRBV19, with 8 bases fitting TRBD1. From germline, CDR1 is LNHDA and CDR2 SQIVND (reference sequence). The V gene end was trimmed by 5 bases and the J gene end by 6 bases; junction bases not matched to a gene: 11. CDR3 length: 15 residues. This chain's CDR3 is CASSPWGQEMDGYTF. The CDR3 nucleotides read TGTGCCAGTAGTCCGTGGGGACAGGAGATGGATGGCTACACCTTC.

This chain links TRBV13 with TRBJ2-4; TRBD2 aligns across 13 bases. With 5 bases clipped from V and 6 bases from J, the junction kept 10 bases outside the gene matches. The CDR3 runs 17 residues. Germline loops: CDR1 PRHDT, CDR2 FYEKMQ (reference sequence). The CDR3 sequence is CASSATSGGAIPNIQYF. CDR3 coding DNA: TGTGCCAGCAGCGCCACTAGCGGGGGGGCAATCCCAAACATTCAGTACTTC.

In this sample, this clone turned up a few times. The germline gene is not matched at one end of the junction; a read error may be the cause. The rearrangement joins TRBV7-9 to TRBJ2-7, with TRBD2 matching 9 bases. Germline CDR1 reads SEHNR; CDR2 reads FQNEAQ (reference sequence). The CDR3 runs 14 residues. CDR3 nucleotides: TGTTCCAGCAGCAGTAGCGGGAGCCGGAACGAGCAGTACTTC. It is translated as CSSSSSGSRNEQYF.

V gene TRBV20-1 combines with J gene TRBJ1-2; D is ambiguous. Trimming stripped 2 bases from V and 2 bases from J, with 3 bases between. The CDR3 totals 11 residues. Germline CDR1 is DFQATT and CDR2 is SNEGSKA (reference sequence). CDR3 protein: CSARQNYGYTF. CDR3 coding DNA: TGCAGTGCTAGACAGAACTATGGCTACACCTTC.

For this clone: This sample includes further DNA sequences coding for the same CDR3. This chain uses TRBV18 with TRBJ1-5; maybe TRBD1 (5 bases). CDR1 and CDR2 (germline): KGHSH, LQKENI. CDR3 length: 16 residues. With 5 bases removed from V and 0 bases from J, the gap between germline ends came to 14 bases. CDR3 sequence (DNA): TGTGCCAGCTCATCCGACAGCCCTTATAGCAATCAGCCCCAGCATTTT. Protein: CASSSDSPYSNQPQHF.